The 25 T cell receptor beta chains listed next were all sequenced from one sample in a study of cytomegalovirus exposure and HLA in healthy donors. PCR primers comprised 60 Vbeta and 13 Jbeta primers. TCRdb keeps only in-frame clones here, not all; method: immunoSEQ multiplex PCR. Of about 90,000 clones in the sample, about two thirds are singletons; the top ten hold approximately 5%. The sequencing sample was made of PBMCs. The receptors derive from a woman aged 25-40 years in good health and CMV-seropositive.

The genes are TRBV6-5 and TRBJ1-2; D possibly corresponds to TRBD1 (6 bases). Germline V gives CDR1 MNHEY, CDR2 SVGAGI. Trimming shortened V by 5 bases and J by 4 bases, and 14 bases separated the two germline ends. This CDR3 has 14 residues. In nucleotides, the CDR3 is TGTGCCAGCAGTCTTGAGACAGGAGCCTATGGCTACACCTTC. Translating gives CASSLETGAYGYTF.

This clone appeared a few times. The chain is built from TRBV10-2 and TRBJ2-7; possible D gene TRBD2, 7 bases. Germline V lookup: CDR1 WSHSY, CDR2 SAAADI. The CDR3 has 11 amino acids. With 5 bases removed from V and 10 bases from J, the gap between germline ends came to 12 bases. The chain's CDR3 is CASSLGGLQYF. CDR3 sequence (DNA): TGCGCCAGCAGTCTGGGGGGGCTCCAGTACTTC.

This chain uses TRBV10-2 with TRBJ2-7; TRBD1 agrees at 9 bases. Germline loops: CDR1 WSHSY, CDR2 SAAADI. This CDR3 is 13 amino acids long. The V segment lost 6 bases and the J segment 3 bases; nucleotides outside the gene matches: 3. DNA for the CDR3: TGCGCCAGCAGGGCGGGACAGGGCTACGAGCAGTACTTC. Amino acids: CASRAGQGYEQYF.

J is TRBJ1-2 and V is TRBV15, with D hard to call. V gave up 0 bases and J gave up 5 bases, with 4 bases separating them. The CDR3 is made up of 12 amino acids. CDR1 is LNHNV, CDR2 YYDKDF, per germline (reference sequence). CDR3 in DNA: TGTGCCACCAGCAGAGATCCGTATGGCTACACCTTC. This encodes CATSRDPYGYTF.

This clone occurred a few times. The J gene is TRBJ1-1, the V gene TRBV19; D is perhaps TRBD1 (5 bases). V dropped 5 bases and J dropped 1 base, with 11 bases sitting between them. Germline CDR1 reads LNHDA; CDR2 reads SQIVND (reference sequence). The CDR3 consists of 14 residues. The CDR3 loop is CASSSAGTNTEAFF. DNA for the CDR3: TGTGCCAGTAGTTCAGCGGGGACGAACACTGAAGCTTTCTTT.

Of note for this clone: One end of the junction is discordant with germline, which a read error may explain. The rearrangement joins TRBV13 to TRBJ1-2; tentative D call: TRBD1 (6 bases). The CDR3 extends over 13 amino acids. Germline V lookup: CDR1 PRHDT, CDR2 FYEKMQ (reference sequence). The CDR3 DNA follows: TGTGCCAGCAGCTTGGGGGGGCCCTATGGCTACCCCTTC. Protein: CASSLGGPYGYPF.

This clone was seen more than once but under ten times. V gene TRBV18 combines with J gene TRBJ2-1, with D perhaps matching TRBD2 (6 bases). Trimming cost V 5 bases and J 4 bases, with 21 bases left between them. There are 17 residues in the CDR3. The V gene's germline CDR1 is KGHSH and CDR2 LQKENI. The CDR3 region is CASSARTERRGYNEQFF. For the CDR3, the DNA is TGTGCCAGCTCAGCGCGGACGGAACGGAGGGGTTACAATGAGCAGTTCTTC. Full variable domain (outside the CDR3, taken from reference TRBV18 and TRBJ2-1): NAGVMQNPRHLVRRRGQEARLRCSPMKGHSHVYWYRQLPEEGLKFMVYLQKENIIDESGMPKERFSAEFPKEGPSILRIQQVVRGDSAAYFCASSARTERRGYNEQFFGPGTRLTVL.

In its sample, this clone was seen a few times. The CDR3 DNA is TGTGTTATCGGGACACCTTCCTACGAGCAGTACTTC. It yields the protein CVIGTPSYEQYF. This chain connects TRBV6-1 to TRBJ2-7, with a tentative D call TRBD1 (6 bases). Germline values: CDR1 MNHNS, CDR2 SASEGT. The CDR3 length is 12 residues.

The V gene is TRBV6-1, the J gene TRBJ2-3; 9 positions agree with TRBD1. V lost 5 bases and J lost 14; bases outside the gene matches: 11. CDR3 size: 13 residues. Per the germline V gene, CDR1 is MNHNS and CDR2 is SASEGT. The CDR3 loop is CASSTRQGVLRYF. The CDR3 DNA reads TGTGCCAGCAGTACTAGACAGGGGGTTTTAAGGTATTTT.

The V call is TRBV30, the J call TRBJ2-1; D is uncertain. This CDR3 spans 13 amino acids. With 0 bases removed from V and 4 bases from J, the gap between germline ends came to 7 bases. Germline lookup yields CDR1 GTSNPN and CDR2 SVGIG (reference sequence). CDR3 in amino acids: CAWSVQVYNEQFF. The CDR3 DNA follows: TGTGCCTGGAGTGTACAAGTATACAATGAGCAGTTCTTC.

The gene calls are TRBV28 and TRBJ1-1; TRBD1 matches 8 bases. Unmatched junction bases numbered 4, after V lost 7 bases and J lost 6 bases. There are 12 residues in the CDR3. The germline V gene has CDR1 MDHEN and CDR2 SYDVKM. DNA for the CDR3: TGTGCCAGCACCGCAGGGGGCGCTGAAGCTTTCTTT. It codes for CASTAGGAEAFF.

This clone was detected a few times. Other DNA sequences in this sample translate to the same CDR3. The chain is built from TRBV6-4 and TRBJ2-1; 10 bases map to TRBD2. The V and J ends lost 0 bases and 6 bases, in that order; junction bases with no gene match: 2. The CDR3 runs to 15 residues. The V gene's germline CDR1 is MRHNA and CDR2 SNTAGT. CDR3 DNA sequence: TGTGCCAGCAGTGACTCGAGCGGGGGGGCCAATGAGCAGTTCTTC. It encodes CASSDSSGGANEQFF.

This chain uses TRBV28 with TRBJ1-6; 9 bases line up with TRBD1. The V gene end was trimmed by 1 base and the J gene end by 6 bases; junction bases not matched to a gene: 1. Per germline, CDR1 MDHEN and CDR2 SYDVKM. The CDR3 is made up of 15 amino acids. The CDR3 DNA follows: TGTGCCAGCAGTTTATACAGGGGGCTTAATTCACCCCTCCACTTT. As protein: CASSLYRGLNSPLHF.

This clone was recorded only once. The chain recombines TRBV6-6 with TRBJ1-3; D is unresolved. Germline assignment: CDR1 MNHNY and CDR2 SVGAGI (reference sequence). V lost 5 bases, J lost 0 bases, and 11 bases lay in between. The CDR3 sequence is 15 residues long. This chain's CDR3 is CASSPDRGSGNTIYF. The CDR3 nucleotides read TGTGCCAGCAGTCCGGACCGGGGCTCTGGAAACACCATATATTTT.

This chain uses TRBV18 with TRBJ1-2; D uncertain. The CDR3 loop spans 13 amino acids. V was pared by 2 bases and J by 3 bases, with 7 bases between. Germline V gene data show CDR1 as KGHSH and CDR2 as LQKENI. CDR3: CASSPADYYGYTF. The CDR3 region has the DNA TGTGCCAGCTCACCAGCAGACTACTATGGCTACACCTTC.

There are many counts of this clone. This sequence joins TRBV4-3 and TRBJ1-1; TRBD1 matches at 11 bases. V lost 3 bases and J lost 1; bases outside the gene matches: 4. The CDR3 consists of 16 residues. CDR1 is LGHNA, CDR2 YSLEER, per germline. CDR3 loop: CASSQGQGVTNTEAFF. The DNA for the CDR3 is TGCGCCAGCAGCCAGGGACAGGGGGTAACGAACACTGAAGCTTTCTTT.

Only one count was recorded for this clone. The V call is TRBV27, the J call TRBJ1-1; 8 positions match TRBD1. CDR1 MNHEY and CDR2 SMNVEV come from the germline V gene (reference sequence). CDR3 length: 17 amino acids. With V trimmed by 6 bases and J by 1 base, 13 bases remained unmatched. The CDR3 loop reads CASRSDKRTGPNTEAFF. In nucleotides, the CDR3 is TGTGCCAGCAGATCAGATAAAAGGACAGGGCCGAACACTGAAGCTTTCTTT.

In this sample, this clone turned up a few times. The chain combines TRBV6-4 with TRBJ2-3; D is possibly TRBD1 (5 bases). Germline CDR1 and CDR2: MRHNA and SNTAGT. V lost 3 bases and J 1 base, leaving 5 bases between the germline ends. The CDR3 has 13 amino acids. CDR3 protein: CASSEQGTDTQYF. CDR3 in DNA: TGTGCCAGCAGTGAACAGGGCACAGATACGCAGTATTTT.

V is TRBV5-5 and J is TRBJ1-2, with no clear D. The CDR3 is made up of 15 amino acids. Looked up from germline, CDR1 is SGHKS and CDR2 is YYEKEE (reference sequence). Trimming left V 1 base short and J 7 bases short, with 17 bases between. The CDR3 reads CASSLIPGVFGGYTF. Here the CDR3 DNA reads TGTGCCAGCAGCTTGATCCCCGGGGTTTTTGGTGGCTACACCTTC.

The J gene is TRBJ1-5, the V gene TRBV11-3; 9 nucleotides agree with TRBD1. Trimming took 1 base from V and 3 from J; bases not matched to a gene: 4. There are 16 residues in the CDR3. Germline V gene data show CDR1 as SGHNT and CDR2 as YENEEA. The chain's CDR3 is CASSLGGQGSNQPQHF. CDR3 bases: TGTGCCAGCAGCTTAGGCGGACAGGGGTCCAATCAGCCCCAGCATTTT.

The sample holds a few counts of this clone. The chain has TRBV1 and TRBJ1-5; the DNA was not used to check the table's D call, TRBD1. TRBV1 constitutes a pseudogene. The CDR3 runs 19 residues. CDR3 bases: TGCACCAGCAGCCAAGCCAGCCGTCGTGGGCAGGGGGACAATCAGCCCCAGCATTTT. Translated, it gives CTSSQASRRGQGDNQPQHF.

The rearrangement uses TRBV10-1 and TRBJ2-3; TRBD2 matches at 9 bases. Losses at the gene ends were 6 bases for V and 2 bases for J; bases not matched to a gene: 6. Germline V lookup: CDR1 WNHNN, CDR2 SYGVQD (reference sequence). This CDR3 is built from 15 residues. The CDR3 reads CASSQAGGFTDTQYF. The DNA for the CDR3 is TGCGCCAGCAGCCAAGCGGGGGGCTTCACAGATACGCAGTATTTT.

This clone was recorded once. The chain has TRBV30 and TRBJ1-1, with D perhaps matching TRBD1 (5 bases). CDR3 length: 14 residues. V gave up 1 base and J gave up 9 bases, with 18 bases separating them. Germline values: CDR1 GTSNPN, CDR2 SVGIG (reference sequence). The CDR3: CAWSGTGIGTKAFF. The CDR3 bases are TGTGCCTGGAGTGGTACAGGCATCGGTACAAAAGCTTTCTTT.

The chain couples TRBV12-5 to TRBJ2-2; TRBD2 is a possible D gene (5 bases). The CDR3 has 15 amino acids. The germline V and J ends were trimmed by 5 bases and 7 bases, with 17 bases remaining between them. CDR1 is LGHNT and CDR2 is FRNRAP in the germline V gene. The CDR3 protein is CASGPLRDGVGELFF. The CDR3 region has the DNA TGTGCTAGTGGTCCCCTACGGGATGGAGTCGGGGAGCTGTTTTTT.

This chain connects TRBV28 to TRBJ2-2; a possible D gene is TRBD2 (6 bases). V gave up 7 bases and J gave up 5 bases, with 17 bases separating them. The germline V gene encodes CDR1 MDHEN and CDR2 SYDVKM. The CDR3 consists of 15 residues. The CDR3 coding sequence is TGTGCCAGCACCGGACCGGGGGTGGCGACCGGGGAGCTGTTTTTT. Its translation: CASTGPGVATGELFF.